This T cell receptor beta chain is from a study of T cell responses to AZD1222 COVID-19 vaccine. Whole-study results and caveats: A mostly white British donor set with more females was recruited, and clonal diversity was possibly underestimated. Vaccine-associated CD4 TCRs spanned spike, dominant at 160-218 and 743-854.

Whether given at about 4 or about 12 weeks, second doses were pooled. TCRdb keeps only in-frame clones here, not all; method: immunoSEQ multiplex PCR. The table has approximately 300,000 clones, roughly 93% seen once. With V trimmed by 6 bases and J by 0 bases, 5 bases remained unmatched. The CDR3 length is 14 residues. The germline V gene has CDR1 LNHNV and CDR2 YYDKDF (reference sequence). Comments on this clone: Antigen unknown.

The rearrangement uses TRBV15 and TRBJ2-7; 7 bases map to TRBD2. Sequencing was performed on peripheral blood, taken 28 days after the second AZD1222 dose. The receptor's source is an adult who received the AZD1222 COVID-19 vaccine. The CDR3 loop reads CATRKRGSSYEQYF. CDR3 sequence (DNA): TGTGCCACCAGAAAGCGGGGAAGCTCCTACGAGCAGTACTTC.